Following are 9 T cell receptor beta chains from one sample sequenced in a study of CD8 T cells in Susac syndrome. Reverse transcription of roughly 0.5 to 1 ug RNA used random hexamers. TCRdb reprocessed the immunoSEQ multiplex PCR reads via MiXCR and lists one record per CDR3 protein. The sample has about 210,000 distinct CDR3 sequences; 95% are singletons. The sequencing input was CD4+ T cells from PBMCs. The source is a human donor with multiple sclerosis.

The V call is TRBV5-1, the J call TRBJ2-7; a possible D gene is TRBD2 (5 bases). Trimming removed 3 bases at V and 7 bases at J, with 14 bases between. The CDR3 has 13 amino acids. The germline CDR1 and CDR2 sequences are SGHRS and YFSETQ. CDR3 amino acids: CASSYPGMWEQYF. The DNA of the CDR3 is TGCGCCAGCAGCTACCCGGGGATGTGGGAGCAGTACTTC.

V and J are TRBV3-1 and TRBJ2-7; D gene unclear. Trimming shortened V by 1 base and J by 7 bases, and 11 bases separated the two germline ends. The CDR3 contains 13 residues. CDR1 is LGHDT and CDR2 is YNNKEL in the germline V gene (reference sequence). CDR3 sequence: CASSQGSRREQYF. CDR3 nucleotide sequence: TGTGCCAGCAGCCAAGGTTCGCGCAGAGAGCAGTACTTC.

The chain combines TRBV5-6 with TRBJ2-1; D gene ambiguous. Between the trimmed V and J ends, which lost 0 bases and 6 bases, there was a span of 10 bases. Germline V CDR1 and CDR2: SGHDT, YYEEEE. The CDR3 has 14 residues. CDR3 nucleotides: TGTGCCAGCAGCTTGGACTGGCGTCCCAATGAGCAGTTCTTC. This sequence encodes CASSLDWRPNEQFF.

J is TRBJ2-3 and V is TRBV5-1, with D perhaps TRBD1 (6 bases). Germline V gene sequence: CDR1 SGHRS, CDR2 YFSETQ. V was cut by 6 bases and J by 2 bases, with 10 bases left in between. The CDR3 is made up of 13 amino acids. The CDR3 sequence is CASKGQNTDTQYF. The CDR3 DNA reads as TGCGCCAGCAAGGGACAAAACACAGATACGCAGTATTTT.

This clonotype has only one observation. V and J are TRBV12-5 and TRBJ1-5; no clear D gene. Germline CDR1 and CDR2: LGHNT and FRNRAP. Trimming pared 2 bases from V and 5 bases from J, leaving 7 bases between. This CDR3 is built from 13 residues. CDR3 in DNA: TGTGCTAGTGGTTTGTCTGGAGATCAGCCCCAGCATTTT. Protein: CASGLSGDQPQHF.

The chain uses TRBV28 and TRBJ1-4; D is unresolved. The CDR3 is 12 amino acids. The germline CDR1 and CDR2 sequences are MDHEN and SYDVKM. Deletions cut 6 bases from V and 8 bases from J, with 10 bases between. The CDR3 loop reads CASRVGWEKLFF. Written as DNA, the CDR3 is TGTGCCAGCAGGGTTGGTTGGGAAAAACTGTTTTTT.

V gene TRBV29-1 combines with J gene TRBJ2-1, with 8 bases lining up with TRBD1. The CDR3 totals 14 residues. Germline loops: CDR1 SQVTM, CDR2 ANQGSEA. With V trimmed by 1 base and J by 7 bases, 6 bases remained unmatched. The CDR3 sequence: CSVEGTGKGNEQFF. CDR3 DNA: TGCAGCGTTGAAGGGACAGGGAAGGGAAATGAGCAGTTCTTC.

The chain combines TRBV20-1 with TRBJ2-3; 9 bases are a match to TRBD2. This CDR3 has 13 amino acids. V was clipped by 5 bases and J by 3 bases; unmatched bases: 3. From germline, CDR1 is DFQATT and CDR2 SNEGSKA (reference sequence). DNA for the CDR3: TGCAGTGCTCCCAGCGGGAGGACAGATACGCAGTATTTT. It specifies CSAPSGRTDTQYF.

The genes are TRBV2 and TRBJ1-1; D gene ambiguous. CDR1 and CDR2 from the germline V gene are SNHLY and FYNNEI. This CDR3 has 12 amino acids. Trimming shortened V by 7 bases and J by 8 bases, and 14 bases separated the two germline ends. The CDR3 DNA reads TGTGCCAGCATGAGGGTCGAACGAGAAGCTTTCTTT. Translated, it gives CASMRVEREAFF.